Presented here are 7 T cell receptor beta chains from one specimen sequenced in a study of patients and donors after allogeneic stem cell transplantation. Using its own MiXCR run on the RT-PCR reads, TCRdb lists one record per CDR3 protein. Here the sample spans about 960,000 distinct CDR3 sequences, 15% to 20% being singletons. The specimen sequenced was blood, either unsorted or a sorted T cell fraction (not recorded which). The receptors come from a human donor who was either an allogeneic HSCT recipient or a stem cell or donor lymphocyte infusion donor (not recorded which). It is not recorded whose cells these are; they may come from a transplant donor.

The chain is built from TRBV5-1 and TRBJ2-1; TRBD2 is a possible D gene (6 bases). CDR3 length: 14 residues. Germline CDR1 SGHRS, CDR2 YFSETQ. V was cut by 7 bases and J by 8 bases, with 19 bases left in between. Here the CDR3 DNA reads TGCGCCAGCTTACGGACGCCGGAGGGGCATGAGCAGTTCTTC. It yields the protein CASLRTPEGHEQFF. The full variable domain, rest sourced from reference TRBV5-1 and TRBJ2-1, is KAGVTQTPRYLIKTRGQQVTLSCSPISGHRSVSWYQQTPGQGLQFLFEYFSETQRNKGNFPGRFSGRQFSNSRSEMNVSTLELGDSALYLCASLRTPEGHEQFFGPGTRLTVL.

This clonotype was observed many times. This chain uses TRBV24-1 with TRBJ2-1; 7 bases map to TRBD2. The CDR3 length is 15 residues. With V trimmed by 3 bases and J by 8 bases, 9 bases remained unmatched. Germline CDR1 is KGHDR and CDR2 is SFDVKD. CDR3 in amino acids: CATSDQAGTKDEQFF. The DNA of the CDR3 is TGTGCCACCAGTGATCAAGCCGGGACTAAGGATGAGCAGTTCTTC.

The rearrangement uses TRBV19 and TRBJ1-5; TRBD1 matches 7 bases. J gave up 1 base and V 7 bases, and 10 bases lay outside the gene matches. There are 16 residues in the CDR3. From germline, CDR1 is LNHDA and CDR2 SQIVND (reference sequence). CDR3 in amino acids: CASKGARPKSNQPQHF. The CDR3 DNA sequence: TGTGCCAGTAAGGGGGCCCGGCCCAAGAGCAATCAGCCCCAGCATTTT.

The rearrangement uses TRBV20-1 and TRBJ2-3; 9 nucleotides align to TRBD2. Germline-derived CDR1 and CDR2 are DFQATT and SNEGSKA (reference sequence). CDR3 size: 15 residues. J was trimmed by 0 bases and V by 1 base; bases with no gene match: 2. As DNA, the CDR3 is TGCAGTGCTAGAGCCGGACTAGCGAGCACAGATACGCAGTATTTT. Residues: CSARAGLASTDTQYF.

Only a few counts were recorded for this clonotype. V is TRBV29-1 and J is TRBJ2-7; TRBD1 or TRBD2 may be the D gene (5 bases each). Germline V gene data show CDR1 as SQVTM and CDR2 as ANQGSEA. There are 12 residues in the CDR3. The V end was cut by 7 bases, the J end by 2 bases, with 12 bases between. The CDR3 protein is CSGRDGAYEQYF. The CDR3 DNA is TGCAGCGGCCGGGACGGAGCCTACGAGCAGTACTTC.

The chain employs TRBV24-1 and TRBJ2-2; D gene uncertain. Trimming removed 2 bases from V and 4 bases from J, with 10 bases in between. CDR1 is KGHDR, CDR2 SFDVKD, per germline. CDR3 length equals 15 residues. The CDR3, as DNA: TGTGCCACCAGTGATTCCCAGTGGGTCACCGGGGAGCTGTTTTTT. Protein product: CATSDSQWVTGELFF.

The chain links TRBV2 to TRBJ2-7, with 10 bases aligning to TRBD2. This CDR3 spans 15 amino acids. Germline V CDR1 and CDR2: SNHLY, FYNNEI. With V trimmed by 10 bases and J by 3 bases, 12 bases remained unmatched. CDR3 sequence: CANTELAGPNYEQYF. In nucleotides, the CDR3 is TGTGCCAACACGGAACTAGCGGGACCTAACTACGAGCAGTACTTC.